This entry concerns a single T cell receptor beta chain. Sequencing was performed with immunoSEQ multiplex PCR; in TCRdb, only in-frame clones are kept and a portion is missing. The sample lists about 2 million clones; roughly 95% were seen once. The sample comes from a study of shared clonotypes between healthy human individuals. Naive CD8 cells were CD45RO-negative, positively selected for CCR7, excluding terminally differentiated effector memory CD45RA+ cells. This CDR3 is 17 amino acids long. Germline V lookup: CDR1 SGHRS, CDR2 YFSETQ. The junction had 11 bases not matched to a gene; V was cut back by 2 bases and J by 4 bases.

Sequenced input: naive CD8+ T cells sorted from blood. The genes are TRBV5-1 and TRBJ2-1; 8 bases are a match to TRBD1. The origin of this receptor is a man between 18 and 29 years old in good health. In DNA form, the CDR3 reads TGCGCCAGCAGCTTCGTTGGCGGGACAGGTTTATACAATGAGCAGTTCTTC. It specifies CASSFVGGTGLYNEQFF.